This T cell receptor beta chain was sequenced for a study of CD8 T cells in ankylosing spondylitis. Study observations and caveats: A TCR beta motif made of about 8 highly homologous variants seemed typical of ankylosing spondylitis blood. Earlier authors reported some of these motif variants in reactive arthritis synovial fluid and blood.

Turning to this clonotype: Its antigen remains unknown.

With molecular barcodes, quantitative 5'-RACE was used to make the TCR beta libraries. TCRdb recomputed calls from the 5' RACE reads with MiXCR, one row per CDR3 protein. Among 350,000 or so distinct CDR3 sequences listed, around 15% were seen once. The CDR3 is 15 amino acids. Trimming stripped 4 bases from V and 2 bases from J, with 16 bases between. The germline gives CDR1 SGHRS, CDR2 YFSETQ. The TCR was taken from a male donor with ankylosing spondylitis or in good health (not recorded which). V and J are TRBV5-1 and TRBJ2-7, with a weak D call TRBD1 (6 bases). Material for sequencing was blood, either unsorted or a sorted T cell fraction (not recorded which). This CDR3 is CASSRGRGTAYEQYF. The CDR3 coding sequence is TGCGCCAGCAGCAGGGGAAGGGGGACGGCCTACGAGCAGTACTTC.